The clone carrying this TCR beta chain came up a few times. What it recognizes is unknown. The record originates from a study of T cell responses to AZD1222 COVID-19 vaccine. Overall study results and limits: Clonal diversity was possibly underestimated; the donors were predominantly white British and more often female. It was only a handful of AZD1222 recipients who were seropositive at baseline.

CDR3 length: 15 amino acids. V was pared by 1 base and J by 4 bases, with 7 bases of the junction left unmatched. Germline CDR1 reads SGHKS; CDR2 reads YYEKEE (reference sequence). Sequencing used immunoSEQ multiplex PCR; TCRdb keeps in-frame clones, though not all of them. The repertoire holds fewer than 150,000 clones, with 88% as singletons. This TCR came from an adult in good health. This chain uses TRBV5-5 with TRBJ2-7; 8 bases align to TRBD1. The sample was peripheral blood, taken on day 0 of AZD1222 vaccination. The CDR3 nucleotides are TGTGCCAGCAGCTTGACAGGGGGGTTTTGGTACGAGCAGTACTTC. Amino acids: CASSLTGGFWYEQYF. Together with reference TRBV5-5 and TRBJ2-7, the CDR3 gives the full variable domain: DAGVTQSPTHLIKTRGQQVTLRCSPISGHKSVSWYQQVLGQGPQFIFQYYEKEERGRGNFPDRFSARQFPNYSSELNVNALLLGDSALYLCASSLTGGFWYEQYFGPGTRLTVT.